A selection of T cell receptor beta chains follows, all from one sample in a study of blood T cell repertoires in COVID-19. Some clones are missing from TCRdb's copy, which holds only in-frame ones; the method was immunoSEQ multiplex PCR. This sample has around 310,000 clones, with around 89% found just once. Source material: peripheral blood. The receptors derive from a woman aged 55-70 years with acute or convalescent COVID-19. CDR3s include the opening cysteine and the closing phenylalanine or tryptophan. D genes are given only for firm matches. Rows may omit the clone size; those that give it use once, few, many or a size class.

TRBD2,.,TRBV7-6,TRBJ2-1,CASSLRGGSPYNEQFF,TGTGCCAGCAGCTTACGGGGGGGTTCGCCTTACAATGAGCAGTTCTTC
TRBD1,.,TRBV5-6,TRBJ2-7,CASREAGTGFSYEQYF,TGTGCCAGCAGGGAAGCCGGGACAGGGTTCTCCTACGAGCAGTACTTC
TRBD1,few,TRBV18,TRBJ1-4,CASSPTGTENEKLFF,TGTGCCAGCTCACCGACCGGGACAGAGAATGAAAAACTGTTTTTT
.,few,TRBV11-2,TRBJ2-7,CASSLGSTLEYF,TGTGCCAGCAGCTTAGGGTCGACTCTGGAGTACTTC
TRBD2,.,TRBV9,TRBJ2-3,CASSVGGLAGDTQYF,TGTGCCAGCAGCGTAGGGGGGCTAGCGGGAGATACGCAGTATTTT
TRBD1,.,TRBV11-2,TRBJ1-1,CASSGDSMNTEAFF,TGTGCCAGCAGCGGGGACAGCATGAACACTGAAGCTTTCTTT
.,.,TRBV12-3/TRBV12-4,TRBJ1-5,CASSFRGNQPQHF,TGTGCCAGCAGTTTTCGGGGCAATCAGCCCCAGCATTTT
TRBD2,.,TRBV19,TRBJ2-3,CASSIGSSGGVVTQYF,TGTGCCAGTAGTATAGGGTCTAGCGGGGGGGTAGTTACGCAGTATTTT
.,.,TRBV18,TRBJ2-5,CASSPGIQETQYF,TGTGCCAGCTCACCAGGCATCCAAGAGACCCAGTACTTC
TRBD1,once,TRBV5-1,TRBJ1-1,CASSSGQGAEAFF,TGCGCCAGCAGCTCGGGACAGGGAGCTGAAGCTTTCTTT
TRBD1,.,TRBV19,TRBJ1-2,CASSRGTDYGYTF,TGTGCCAGTAGTCGGGGGACAGATTATGGCTACACCTTC
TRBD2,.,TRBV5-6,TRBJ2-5,CASSLVTSGTDQETQYF,TGTGCCAGCAGCCTTGTGACTAGCGGGACCGACCAAGAGACCCAGTACTTC
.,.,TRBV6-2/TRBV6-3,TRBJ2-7,CASSSDKYEQYF,TGTGCCAGCAGTAGTGACAAGTACGAGCAGTACTTC
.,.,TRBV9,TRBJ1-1,CASSHGVHTEAFF,TGTGCCAGCAGCCATGGAGTTCACACTGAAGCTTTCTTT
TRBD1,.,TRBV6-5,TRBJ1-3,CASSPRGLAGNTIYF,TGTGCCAGCAGCCCCAGGGGGCTGGCTGGAAACACCATATATTTT
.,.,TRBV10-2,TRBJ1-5,CASSESGRQQPQHF,TGCGCCAGCAGTGAGTCGGGCAGACAGCAGCCCCAGCATTTT
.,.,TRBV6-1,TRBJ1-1,CASSETTKNTEAFF,TGTGCCAGCAGTGAAACAACCAAGAACACTGAAGCTTTCTTT
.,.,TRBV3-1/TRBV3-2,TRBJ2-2,CASSQASPNTGELFF,TGTGCCAGCAGCCAGGCTAGTCCGAACACCGGGGAGCTGTTTTTT
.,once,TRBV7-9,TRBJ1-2,CASSLEGSGYTF,TGTGCCAGCAGCTTAGAAGGGAGCGGCTACACCTTC
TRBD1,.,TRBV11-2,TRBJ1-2,CASSLGDRMVDGYTF,TGTGCCAGCAGCTTAGGGGACAGGATGGTCGATGGCTACACCTTC
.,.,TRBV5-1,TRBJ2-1,CASTAQTGSYNEQFF,TGCGCCAGCACCGCCCAGACTGGTTCCTACAATGAGCAGTTCTTC
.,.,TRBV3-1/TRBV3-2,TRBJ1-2,CASSRSGRGEGYTF,TGTGCCAGCAGCAGGTCAGGCAGGGGAGAAGGCTACACCTTC
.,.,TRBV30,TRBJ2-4,CAWSHNPVPKNIQYF,TGTGCCTGGAGTCATAATCCGGTACCCAAAAACATTCAGTACTTC
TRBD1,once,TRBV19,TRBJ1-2,CASSGYDRGLNYGYTF,TGTGCCAGTAGTGGATACGACAGGGGGCTCAACTATGGCTACACCTTC
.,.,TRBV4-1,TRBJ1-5,CASSQGIGGLSNQPQHF,TGCGCCAGCAGCCAAGGAATCGGTGGTTTAAGCAATCAGCCCCAGCATTTT
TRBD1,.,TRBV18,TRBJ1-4,CASSRTGGPATNEKLFF,TGTGCCAGCTCTCGGACAGGGGGACCTGCAACTAATGAAAAACTGTTTTTT
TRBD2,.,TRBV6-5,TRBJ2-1,CASSRSGGNEQFF,TGTGCCAGCAGCCGTAGCGGGGGGAATGAGCAGTTCTTC
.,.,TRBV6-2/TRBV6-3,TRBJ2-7,CASSPGGGRAYEQYF,TGTGCCAGCAGCCCAGGGGGAGGGAGGGCCTACGAGCAGTACTTC